This T cell receptor beta chain was identified in a study of OX40 agonist ivuxolimab in advanced cancers. Study conclusions and caveats: Antigens targeted by the expanded peripheral T cells were not determined.

Remarks on this clone: Its antigen is undetermined.

Produced via immunoSEQ multiplex PCR; TCRdb's table is partial and in-frame only. The repertoire holds 85,000 to 100,000 clones, around 90% seen once, with just under 0.8% in the top ten. With V trimmed by 5 bases and J by 1 base, 4 bases remained unmatched. The CDR3 covers 15 residues. Germline CDR1 and CDR2: SGHTA and FQGTGA. The sample was CD4+ or CD8+ T cells sorted from blood, taken in a trial of the OX40 agonist ivuxolimab. The V gene is TRBV7-3, the J gene TRBJ1-2; 10 bases match TRBD1. The clonotype was recovered from an adult with an advanced solid tumor such as melanoma, head and neck, liver or kidney cancer. For the CDR3, the DNA is TGTGCCAGCAGCCCGGGGACAGGGGTTAACTATGGCTACACCTTC. Translating gives CASSPGTGVNYGYTF.